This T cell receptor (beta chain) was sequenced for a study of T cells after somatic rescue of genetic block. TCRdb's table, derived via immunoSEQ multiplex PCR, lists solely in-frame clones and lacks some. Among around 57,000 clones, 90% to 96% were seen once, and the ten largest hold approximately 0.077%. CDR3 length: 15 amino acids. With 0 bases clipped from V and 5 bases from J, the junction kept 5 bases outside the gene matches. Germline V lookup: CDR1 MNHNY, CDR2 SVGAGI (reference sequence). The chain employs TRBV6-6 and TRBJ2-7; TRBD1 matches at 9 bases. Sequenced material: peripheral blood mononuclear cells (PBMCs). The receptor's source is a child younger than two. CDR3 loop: CASSYSLTGGNEQYF. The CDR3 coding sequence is TGTGCCAGCAGTTACTCTCTGACAGGGGGGAACGAGCAGTACTTC.